These T cell receptor beta chains were read from a single sample in a study of CD8 T cells in ankylosing spondylitis. TCRdb re-called the 5' RACE reads through MiXCR, storing one row per CDR3 protein. Among about 450,000 distinct CDR3 sequences, roughly 25% were seen once, and the ten largest hold 0.89%. Sequenced material: blood, either unsorted or a sorted T cell fraction (not recorded which). These receptors originate from a male donor with ankylosing spondylitis. The CDR3 runs from the conserved cysteine through the conserved F or W. The order of the fields is clone size, V gene, D gene, J gene, CDR3 protein, CDR3 DNA. The D gene is left open where the match is weak. Clone size is not always given. Where it is, it says once, few, many or a class for expanded clones.

>few|TRBV7-2|TRBD2|TRBJ2-1
CASSLLGLAENEQFF
TGTGCCAGCAGCTTATTGGGACTAGCGGAGAATGAGCAGTTCTTC
>.|TRBV7-6|TRBD1|TRBJ2-3
CASSSNRGSTDTQYF
TGTGCCAGCAGCTCCAACAGGGGGAGCACAGATACGCAGTATTTT
>many|TRBV5-1|TRBD2|TRBJ2-2
CASSPGLAGLTGELFF
TGCGCCAGCAGCCCGGGACTAGCGGGCCTCACCGGGGAGCTGTTTTTT
>few|TRBV15|.|TRBJ1-5
CATSRTNTGLGQPQHF
TGTGCCACCAGCAGAACGAACACAGGGCTGGGCCAGCCCCAGCATTTT
>few|TRBV5-6|.|TRBJ2-1
CASGPRGSGNEQFF
TGTGCCAGCGGCCCCAGGGGTTCAGGCAATGAGCAGTTCTTC
>few|TRBV5-1|TRBD2|TRBJ2-5
CASSSALLAGEETQYF
TGCGCCAGCAGCTCGGCTCTACTAGCGGGAGAGGAGACCCAGTACTTC
>.|TRBV9|.|TRBJ2-4
CASSVGSQGYGIQYF
TGTGCCAGCAGCGTAGGGTCGCAGGGATACGGCATTCAGTACTTC
>few|TRBV20-1|.|TRBJ2-3
CSVFSTSTDTQYF
TGCAGTGTCTTCTCCACTAGCACAGATACGCAGTATTTT
>.|TRBV5-1|.|TRBJ2-2
CASSSRQARTGELFF
TGCGCCAGCAGCTCCCGACAGGCCAGAACCGGGGAGCTGTTTTTT
>few|TRBV5-1|.|TRBJ2-5
CASGQGVQETQYF
TGCGCCAGCGGGCAGGGTGTACAAGAGACCCAGTACTTC
>few|TRBV2|TRBD1|TRBJ2-5
CASNRDRHQETQYF
TGTGCCAGCAACAGGGACAGACACCAAGAGACCCAGTACTTC
>.|TRBV29-1|.|TRBJ2-1
CSVVAATYNEQFF
TGCAGCGTTGTTGCTGCTACCTACAATGAGCAGTTCTTC
>.|TRBV3-1|.|TRBJ1-4
CASGGRGVRKLFF
TGTGCCAGCGGCGGGAGGGGGGTGCGAAAACTGTTTTTT
>few|TRBV20-1|TRBD2|TRBJ2-3
CSAGLAGPDTQYF
TGCAGTGCCGGACTAGCCGGCCCAGATACGCAGTATTTT
>.|TRBV12-3/TRBV12-4|.|TRBJ1-2
CASSLTGTGGYTF
TGTGCCAGCAGCCTAACAGGGACGGGTGGCTACACCTTC
>few|TRBV12-3/TRBV12-4|TRBD1|TRBJ2-6
CASSFGTGKSGANVLTF
TGTGCCAGCAGTTTCGGGACAGGGAAATCTGGGGCCAACGTCCTGACTTTC
>.|TRBV2|TRBD1|TRBJ2-3
CASSEHPPGQGTDTQYF
TGTGCCAGCAGTGAACACCCACCGGGACAGGGTACAGATACGCAGTATTTT
>.|TRBV27|.|TRBJ2-4
CASSSGTRGDIQYF
TGTGCCAGCAGTTCAGGGACCCGCGGGGACATTCAGTACTTC
>.|TRBV2|.|TRBJ2-3
CASRRDGGSTDTQYF
TGTGCCAGCAGGAGGGACGGGGGAAGCACAGATACGCAGTATTTT
>few|TRBV20-1|.|TRBJ1-5
CSATRNRQPGYSNQPQHF
TGCAGTGCGACAAGAAATAGACAGCCAGGTTATAGCAATCAGCCCCAGCATTTT
>once|TRBV24-1|.|TRBJ1-1
CATSDSWNTEAFF
TGTGCCACCAGTGATTCTTGGAACACTGAAGCTTTCTTT
>few|TRBV20-1|.|TRBJ1-1
CSARDRITEAFF
TGCAGTGCTAGAGATCGGATAACTGAAGCTTTCTTT
>few|TRBV24-1|.|TRBJ1-1
CATSDFRQGNRAEAFF
TGTGCCACCAGTGATTTTCGGCAGGGGAACCGGGCTGAAGCTTTCTTT
>many|TRBV5-1|TRBD2|TRBJ2-2
CASSLGLAANTGELFF
TGTGCCAGCAGCTTAGGACTAGCGGCGAACACCGGGGAGCTGTTTTTT
>.|TRBV3-1|.|TRBJ2-6
CASKGGANVLTF
TGTGCCAGCAAGGGAGGGGCCAACGTCCTGACTTTC
>.|TRBV20-1|TRBD2|TRBJ2-1
CSARDPGLVLDEQFF
TGCAGTGCTAGAGATCCGGGACTAGTATTGGATGAGCAGTTCTTC